This TCR beta chain came from a study of cytotoxic CD8 clonotypes in ibrutinib-treated CLL. Study as a whole: The patients, over ten relapsed/refractory and 15 treatment-naive, included about 18 who were IGHV unmutated.

Remarks on this clone: Its antigen is not identified.

Study results and caveats: Clonality measured at baseline exceeded age-matched healthy donors, tracking circulating CD8+ T-cell counts. With treatment, public clonotypes, which were uncommon, either contracted or remained stable.

The method was immunoSEQ multiplex PCR; TCRdb's version includes in-frame clones alone and lacks a portion of them. The sample comprises roughly 130,000 clones, around 90% of which are singletons, and 10% to 13% rests with the top ten. The clonotype comes from a human donor with chronic lymphocytic leukemia. The sequencing here drew on PBMCs, taken after 12 months of ibrutinib treatment.

The DNA of the CDR3 is TGTGCCAGCAGTCTGGCGGGTTGGGGGCAGTATTTT. Translated: CASSLAGWGQYF. The rearrangement uses TRBV28 and TRBJ2-3, with D tentatively TRBD2 (5 bases). V lost 5 bases to trimming and J lost 11 bases, with 14 bases between them. CDR3 length equals 12 residues. Germline loops: CDR1 MDHEN, CDR2 SYDVKM.